The 23 T cell receptor beta chains below come from one sample, sequenced in a study of blood T cell repertoires in COVID-19. Libraries were prepared by immunoSEQ multiplex PCR; TCRdb keeps only in-frame clonotypes and omits some of them. The table lists fewer than 250,000 clones, 65% to 90% of them singletons, with 9.5% to 13% in the top ten. The sequencing input was peripheral blood. Receptor source: a middle-aged man with COVID-19, enrolled during active disease.

V usage is TRBV19 and J usage is TRBJ1-1; no reliable D call. This CDR3 has 15 amino acids. In germline, CDR1 is LNHDA, CDR2 SQIVND (reference sequence). V was clipped by 4 bases and J by 3 bases, with 15 bases between them. CDR3 amino acids: CASSTPPGVYTEAFF. CDR3 in DNA: TGTGCCAGTAGTACCCCCCCCGGGGTATACACTGAAGCTTTCTTT.

The CDR3: CASSLARTGASREQYF. The CDR3 coding sequence is TGCGCCAGCAGCTTGGCTCGGACAGGGGCTTCTAGGGAGCAGTACTTC. The V call is TRBV5-1, the J call TRBJ2-7, with TRBD1 matching 9 bases. The CDR3 sequence is 16 residues long. Germline CDR1 reads SGHRS; CDR2 reads YFSETQ. Germline trimming cut 0 bases from V and 7 bases from J; bases unmatched to any gene: 11. Using reference TRBV5-1 and TRBJ2-7 for the parts outside the CDR3, the full variable domain is KAGVTQTPRYLIKTRGQQVTLSCSPISGHRSVSWYQQTPGQGLQFLFEYFSETQRNKGNFPGRFSGRQFSNSRSEMNVSTLELGDSALYLCASSLARTGASREQYFGPGTRLTVT.

This sequence joins TRBV27 and TRBJ1-5; D perhaps matches TRBD1 (5 bases). Germline values: CDR1 MNHEY, CDR2 SMNVEV (reference sequence). The CDR3 totals 17 residues. V lost 4 bases and J lost 6, with 22 bases in between. The chain's CDR3 is CASSSEGLLIRGQPQHF. The DNA for the CDR3 is TGTGCCAGCAGTTCCGAGGGACTGCTGATTCGGGGTCAGCCCCAGCATTTT.

This clone has just a few counts. The chain joins TRBV2 to TRBJ2-7; 11 nucleotides match TRBD1. Unmatched junction bases numbered 2, after V lost 7 bases and J lost 6 bases. CDR1 is SNHLY, CDR2 FYNNEI, per germline. This CDR3 spans 12 amino acids. The CDR3 is CASIGTGGEQYF. In nucleotides, the CDR3 is TGTGCCAGCATCGGGACAGGGGGCGAGCAGTACTTC.

The J gene is TRBJ2-3, the V gene TRBV11-3; 12 nucleotides line up with TRBD2. Unmatched junction bases numbered 4, after V lost 4 bases and J lost 2 bases. CDR3 length: 16 amino acids. In germline, CDR1 is SGHNT, CDR2 YENEEA. For the CDR3, the DNA is TGTGCCAGCAGCTGCCGGACTAGCGGGATCACAGATACGCAGTATTTT. It translates to CASSCRTSGITDTQYF.

The rearrangement joins TRBV30 to TRBJ1-4; TRBD1 might be the D (5 bases). Trimming left V 3 bases short and J 7 bases short, with 15 bases between. The germline V gene has CDR1 GTSNPN and CDR2 SVGIG (reference sequence). The CDR3 covers 14 residues. The CDR3 DNA follows: TGTGCCTGGAGACCCCCGGGGGGGGGTGAAAAACTGTTTTTT. This encodes CAWRPPGGGEKLFF.

V usage is TRBV5-6 and J usage is TRBJ2-2, with a possible D match to TRBD2 (5 bases). The CDR3 length is 12 residues. The germline V gene has CDR1 SGHDT and CDR2 YYEEEE. V lost 4 bases, J lost 8 bases, and 9 bases lay in between. The CDR3 region has the DNA TGTGCCAGCAGCCCACGGGGAGGGGAGCTGTTTTTT. This translates into CASSPRGGELFF.

The chain couples TRBV7-8 to TRBJ1-6, with D tentatively TRBD1 (5 bases). The germline gives CDR1 SGHVS, CDR2 FQNEAQ. This CDR3 comprises 16 residues. V was pared by 2 bases and J by 6 bases, with 14 bases between. The DNA for the CDR3 is TGTGCCAGCAGCTTAACTGGGGCCATTGCTAATTCACCCCTCCACTTT. It yields the protein CASSLTGAIANSPLHF.

The chain combines TRBV19 with TRBJ1-4; D is ambiguous. CDR1 and CDR2 (germline): LNHDA, SQIVND (reference sequence). V lost 3 bases to trimming and J lost 5 bases, with 13 bases between them. The CDR3 is 15 amino acids. CDR3 loop: CASSIVTVQNEKLFF. Here the CDR3 DNA reads TGTGCCAGTAGTATCGTTACAGTTCAAAATGAAAAACTGTTTTTT.

The rearrangement joins TRBV28 to TRBJ2-1; 9 bases agree with TRBD1. Germline trimming cut 6 bases from V and 9 bases from J; bases unmatched to any gene: 9. Germline assignment: CDR1 MDHEN and CDR2 SYDVKM. This CDR3 has 14 residues. The CDR3 reads CASRKQGANGEQFF. CDR3 DNA: TGTGCCAGCAGAAAACAGGGGGCAAACGGTGAGCAGTTCTTC.

This clone was counted a single time. The rearrangement links TRBV5-4 to TRBJ2-1; TRBD1 agrees at 8 bases. The junction had 7 bases not matched to a gene; V was cut back by 4 bases and J by 7 bases. The CDR3 totals 14 residues. CDR1 SGHNT and CDR2 YYREEE come from the germline V gene (reference sequence). CDR3 nucleotides: TGTGCCAGCAGCGCCGGACAGGGCCGGAATGAGCAGTTCTTC. Amino acid sequence: CASSAGQGRNEQFF.

The gene calls are TRBV5-1 and TRBJ2-7, with TRBD1 matching 11 bases. The J segment lost 6 bases and the V segment lost 4 bases, leaving 3 bases of the junction unmatched. Germline V gene sequence: CDR1 SGHRS, CDR2 YFSETQ. The CDR3 extends over 13 amino acids. CDR3 nucleotides: TGCGCCAGCAGCGGACAGGGGGCATTCGAGCAGTACTTC. The encoded protein is CASSGQGAFEQYF.

The chain uses TRBV19 and TRBJ1-5; 7 nucleotides agree with TRBD1. V lost 4 bases, J lost 0 bases, and 6 bases stayed unmatched. Germline assignment: CDR1 LNHDA and CDR2 SQIVND (reference sequence). This CDR3 has 16 residues. CDR3 in DNA: TGTGCCAGTAGTACGCCACAGGGGCCTAGCAATCAGCCCCAGCATTTT. Translating gives CASSTPQGPSNQPQHF. The variable domain in full, completed from reference TRBV19 and TRBJ1-5, reads DGGITQSPKYLFRKEGQNVTLSCEQNLNHDAMYWYRQDPGQGLRLIYYSQIVNDFQKGDIAEGYSVSREKKESFPLTVTSAQKNPTAFYLCASSTPQGPSNQPQHFGDGTRLSIL.

The chain couples TRBV2 to TRBJ1-5; D call uncertain. The ends were cut back, 5 bases at V and 0 bases at J, with 11 bases in the middle. Germline assignment: CDR1 SNHLY and CDR2 FYNNEI. The CDR3 consists of 15 residues. This chain's CDR3 is CASSQESGSNQPQHF. In DNA, the CDR3 is TGTGCCAGCAGTCAAGAGTCGGGTAGCAATCAGCCCCAGCATTTT.

This chain connects TRBV6-4 to TRBJ2-1; 13 bases agree with TRBD2. The CDR3 runs to 18 residues. Trimming took 5 bases from V and 0 from J; bases not matched to a gene: 7. The germline CDR1 and CDR2 sequences are MRHNA and SNTAGT. The CDR3 DNA is TGTGCCAGCAGTCGACTAGCGGGGGGCCCGAGCTCCTACAATGAGCAGTTCTTC. This codes for CASSRLAGGPSSYNEQFF.

The chain couples TRBV5-5 to TRBJ1-1, with D hard to call. V lost 2 bases, J lost 4 bases, and 12 bases lay in between. The CDR3 consists of 14 residues. In germline, CDR1 is SGHKS, CDR2 YYEKEE (reference sequence). The CDR3, as DNA: TGTGCCAGCAGCTTCGACTCTTTTGGCACTGAAGCTTTCTTT. It codes for CASSFDSFGTEAFF.

The chain combines TRBV7-3 with TRBJ1-1, with 9 bases aligning to TRBD1. CDR3 length: 14 amino acids. Germline CDR1 and CDR2: SGHTA and FQGTGA. J was trimmed by 4 bases and V by 5 bases; bases with no gene match: 5. The chain's CDR3 is CASSATGGATEAFF. The CDR3 region has the DNA TGTGCCAGCAGCGCCACAGGGGGCGCCACTGAAGCTTTCTTT.

This chain uses TRBV18 with TRBJ1-2; tentatively, D is TRBD1 (5 bases). CDR1 is KGHSH, CDR2 LQKENI, per germline. This CDR3 comprises 15 residues. V was clipped by 4 bases and J by 0 bases, with 12 bases between them. CDR3 nucleotides: TGTGCCAGCTCACAAGACAGAGCAGCTAACTATGGCTACACCTTC. Translated, it gives CASSQDRAANYGYTF.

The chain links TRBV28 to TRBJ1-6, with D maybe TRBD1 (5 bases). V lost 3 bases and J lost 5, with 11 bases in between. Germline-derived CDR1 and CDR2 are MDHEN and SYDVKM. The CDR3 consists of 15 residues. In DNA, the CDR3 is TGTGCCAGCAGTTTCGGGCAGGGTAATAATTCACCCCTCCACTTT. Amino acid sequence: CASSFGQGNNSPLHF.

This clone was observed a single time. The chain links TRBV6-2 or TRBV6-3 to TRBJ2-5; a possible D gene is TRBD1 (6 bases). CDR3 length: 16 amino acids. Trimming stripped 2 bases from V and 0 bases from J, with 13 bases between. CDR1 is MNHEY, CDR2 SVGEGT, per germline. CDR3 in amino acids: CASSYGQLPYQETQYF. CDR3 coding DNA: TGTGCCAGCAGTTACGGACAGCTACCGTACCAAGAGACCCAGTACTTC.

This chain uses TRBV2 with TRBJ2-7; a weak D match, TRBD2 (6 bases). Germline values: CDR1 SNHLY, CDR2 FYNNEI. CDR3 size: 14 residues. The ends were cut back, 6 bases at V and 2 bases at J, with 14 bases in the middle. The CDR3 DNA is TGTGCCAGCAGCCCAGGTGGCGGGGCCTACGAGCAGTACTTC. Translated: CASSPGGGAYEQYF.

This clone has just one count. J is TRBJ2-7 and V is TRBV18; TRBD1 aligns across 7 bases. The CDR3 is made up of 17 amino acids. From germline, CDR1 is KGHSH and CDR2 LQKENI. J was trimmed by 0 bases and V by 3 bases; bases with no gene match: 11. The CDR3: CASSPGIQGSSSYEQYF. The DNA of the CDR3 is TGTGCCAGCTCACCTGGCATACAGGGGTCAAGCTCCTACGAGCAGTACTTC. Full variable domain (remainder filled in from reference TRBV18 and TRBJ2-7): NAGVMQNPRHLVRRRGQEARLRCSPMKGHSHVYWYRQLPEEGLKFMVYLQKENIIDESGMPKERFSAEFPKEGPSILRIQQVVRGDSAAYFCASSPGIQGSSSYEQYFGPGTRLTVT.

The V call is TRBV29-1, the J call TRBJ1-1; 8 nucleotides match TRBD1. Germline CDR1 reads SQVTM; CDR2 reads ANQGSEA. The CDR3 has 13 amino acids. Trimming cost V 5 bases and J 4 bases; bases outside gene matches: 6. The DNA of the CDR3 is TGCAGCGTTACCCGGGACAGGTCCACTGAAGCTTTCTTT. Amino acid sequence: CSVTRDRSTEAFF.